The source of this T cell receptor (beta chain) is a study of shared clonotypes between healthy human individuals. This CDR3 contains 14 residues. Germline CDR1 SGHRS, CDR2 YFSETQ. V lost 3 bases, J lost 2 bases, and 10 bases lay in between. Here immunoSEQ multiplex PCR was the method, and the copy in TCRdb shows in-frame clones only, minus some. The profile shows fewer than 650,000 clones, around 80% of them singletons. The chain links TRBV5-1 to TRBJ2-3; D possibly corresponds to TRBD1 (5 bases). The specimen sequenced was PBMCs. This TCR was sampled from a woman aged 40 to 50 in good health. Some clones in this sample may be carry-over from other donors' samples. The CDR3 nucleotides are TGCGCCAGCAGCTACCGACAGAACACAGATACGCAGTATTTT. It yields the protein CASSYRQNTDTQYF.